These 13 T cell receptor beta chains were sequenced from one sample in a study of CD8 T cells in Susac syndrome. The RNA input was about 0.45 to 1 ug, and it was reverse transcribed with random hexamers. MiXCR, run by TCRdb on the immunoSEQ multiplex PCR reads, gives a single entry per CDR3 protein. The sample contains 150,000 to 200,000 distinct CDR3 sequences, roughly 94% of which appear only once. The specimen sequenced was CD4+ T cells from PBMCs. The receptors were sampled from a human donor with multiple sclerosis.

The gene calls are TRBV20-1 and TRBJ2-7; 15 bases fit TRBD2. Germline lookup yields CDR1 DFQATT and CDR2 SNEGSKA (reference sequence). V dropped 5 bases and J dropped 4; count of bases not matched to a gene: 9. The CDR3 is 16 residues long. CDR3 amino acids: CSAPRTSGRAIYEQYF. The CDR3 bases are TGCAGTGCTCCCCGGACTAGCGGGAGGGCCATTTACGAGCAGTACTTC.

The chain is built from TRBV7-9 and TRBJ2-7; D is unclear. The germline gives CDR1 SEHNR, CDR2 FQNEAQ (reference sequence). The germline V and J ends were trimmed by 5 bases and 5 bases, with 16 bases remaining between them. The CDR3 has 14 residues. CDR3 loop: CASSPAIVVHEQYF. CDR3 DNA: TGTGCCAGCAGCCCGGCCATAGTTGTCCACGAGCAGTACTTC. The full variable domain, completed using reference TRBV7-9 and TRBJ2-7, is DTGVSQNPRHKITKRGQNVTFRCDPISEHNRLYWYRQTLGQGPEFLTYFQNEAQLEKSRLLSDRFSAERPKGSFSTLEIQRTEQGDSAMYLCASSPAIVVHEQYFGPGTRLTVT.

The CDR3 loop is CASSLDPTPSEQYF. DNA for the CDR3: TGCGCCAGCAGCTTGGATCCCACCCCCTCCGAGCAGTACTTC. This chain links TRBV5-1 with TRBJ2-7; D is unclear. CDR1 SGHRS and CDR2 YFSETQ come from the germline V gene. CDR3 length: 14 residues. With 0 bases removed from V and 6 bases from J, the gap between germline ends came to 13 bases.

This chain uses TRBV11-3 with TRBJ1-1; 8 bases align to TRBD1. V dropped 1 base and J dropped 6; count of bases not matched to a gene: 4. The CDR3 length is 14 residues. The germline gives CDR1 SGHNT, CDR2 YENEEA. CDR3 DNA sequence: TGTGCCAGCAGCTTAGGGACAGGGATTGCTGAAGCTTTCTTT. It specifies CASSLGTGIAEAFF.

The chain joins TRBV6-1 to TRBJ2-1, with D unresolved. This CDR3 has 14 amino acids. Per germline, CDR1 MNHNS and CDR2 SASEGT. The ends were cut back, 7 bases at V and 7 bases at J, with 17 bases in the middle. As DNA, the CDR3 is TGTGCCAGCAATCTTGTCCCCAGTCCGAATGAGCAGTTCTTC. Translation gives CASNLVPSPNEQFF.

This chain joins TRBV30 and TRBJ2-2; 7 positions match TRBD2. The CDR3 is 12 residues long. Per germline, CDR1 GTSNPN and CDR2 SVGIG (reference sequence). The V gene end was trimmed by 5 bases and the J gene end by 6 bases; junction bases not matched to a gene: 3. The CDR3 region has the DNA TGTGCCTGGGGGAGGGAGTCCGGGGAGCTGTTTTTT. Amino acids: CAWGRESGELFF.

V usage is TRBV7-2 and J usage is TRBJ2-7, with 13 bases aligning to TRBD2. CDR1 and CDR2 from the germline V gene are SGHTA and FQGNSA. The trim removed 5 bases at V and 6 bases at J, leaving 7 bases unmatched. The CDR3 contains 15 residues. The CDR3 is CASSPRTSGSGEQYF. CDR3 nucleotides: TGTGCCAGCAGCCCCAGGACTAGCGGGAGTGGCGAGCAGTACTTC.

V usage is TRBV11-1 and J usage is TRBJ2-1; D might be TRBD1 (6 bases). Germline-derived CDR1 and CDR2 are SGHAT and FQDESV (reference sequence). CDR3 length equals 14 residues. Trimming took off 5 bases at V and 0 bases at J, with 8 bases between the two ends. Here the CDR3 DNA reads TGTGCCAGCAGCGCACAGGGCTCCTACAATGAGCAGTTCTTC. Protein sequence: CASSAQGSYNEQFF.

This sequence joins TRBV10-3 and TRBJ1-1; D not resolved. The ends were cut back, 4 bases at V and 6 bases at J, with 12 bases in the middle. CDR3 size: 13 residues. The V gene's germline CDR1 is ENHRY and CDR2 SYGVKD. In nucleotides, the CDR3 is TGTGCCATCAGTGTGACACTTCCCCCTGAAGCTTTCTTT. It specifies CAISVTLPPEAFF.

This clonotype was observed a single time. The chain employs TRBV12-3 or TRBV12-4 and TRBJ1-1, with D perhaps TRBD1 (5 bases). This CDR3 is 14 amino acids long. Trimming stripped 3 bases from V and 5 bases from J, with 13 bases between. The CDR3: CASSFGGVGTEAFF. CDR3 coding DNA: TGTGCCAGCAGTTTTGGGGGGGTGGGGACTGAAGCTTTCTTT.

The chain links TRBV7-2 to TRBJ1-1; D possibly corresponds to TRBD1 (6 bases). CDR3 length equals 14 residues. The germline gives CDR1 SGHTA, CDR2 FQGNSA. V lost 8 bases, J lost 2 bases, and 15 bases lay in between. The CDR3 DNA reads TGTGCCAGCGGACAGTACAGGGCCAACACTGAAGCTTTCTTT. Amino acid sequence: CASGQYRANTEAFF.

The chain is built from TRBV29-1 and TRBJ2-7; D is uncertain. The CDR3 has 12 residues. Germline values: CDR1 SQVTM, CDR2 ANQGSEA. The germline V and J ends were trimmed by 1 base and 7 bases, with 11 bases remaining between them. Written as DNA, the CDR3 is TGCAGCGTTGAAGGCCCCCGCCAAGAGCAGTACTTC. This gives the protein CSVEGPRQEQYF.

J is TRBJ1-5 and V is TRBV30; no firm D call. This CDR3 has 12 residues. Trimming took off 5 bases at V and 7 bases at J, with 12 bases between the two ends. Germline V gene sequence: CDR1 GTSNPN, CDR2 SVGIG (reference sequence). This chain's CDR3 is CAWQIGGQPQHF. The CDR3 DNA sequence: TGTGCCTGGCAAATTGGAGGACAGCCCCAGCATTTT.